Sequencing of this T cell receptor (beta chain) was carried out in a study of cytomegalovirus exposure and HLA in healthy donors. As to this clone: Antigen unknown.

Study outcomes and limitations: The classifier, whose performance was assessed in both the original and validation cohorts, reportedly diagnosed cytomegalovirus status with high specificity and sensitivity. Three of the chains that were CMV-associated were confirmed in vitro to be specific for CMV antigens. Approximately 160 TCR beta chains were listed as cytomegalovirus-associated. First-cohort TCR clusters were later found to tend to co-occur in the 90 to 150 validation repertoires.

The CDR3 length is 14 residues. Per the germline V gene, CDR1 is SGDLS and CDR2 is YYNGEE. Trimming removed 2 bases from V and 4 bases from J, with 12 bases in between. Assay: immunoSEQ multiplex PCR; the TCRdb copy retains only in-frame clones and omits some. The profile covers fewer than 200,000 clones, with about 90% appearing a single time and about 5.8% taken by the ten largest. The sequencing input was PBMCs. The source of this sequence is a woman aged 25 to 45 in good health and CMV-seronegative. The gene calls are TRBV9 and TRBJ1-1, with D possibly matching TRBD1 (5 bases). The CDR3 spells CASSVGAEGTEAFF. In DNA form, the CDR3 reads TGTGCCAGCAGCGTTGGGGCGGAGGGCACTGAAGCTTTCTTT.